The 29 T cell receptor beta chains below all came from one sample that was sequenced in a study of Tregs in tolerant kidney transplant recipients. TCRdb keeps only in-frame clones here, not all; method: immunoSEQ multiplex PCR. This table has about 81,000 clones, around 90% appearing once. Recipients received nonmyeloablative bone marrow transplants from related graft donors, with transient mixed chimerism. This specimen was CD4+ T cells from blood (PBMCs), taken 24 months after the transplant. Receptors originate from a human patient who received a combined kidney and bone marrow transplant. Some T cells may be provided by the graft donor.

V gene TRBV7-9 combines with J gene TRBJ2-4; 7 bases align to TRBD1. CDR1 and CDR2 from the germline V gene are SEHNR and FQNEAQ (reference sequence). Trimming took 7 bases from V and 0 from J; bases not matched to a gene: 9. The CDR3 length is 16 residues. DNA of the CDR3: TGTGCCAGCACCGTACAGGGGCCTTCAGCCAAAAACATTCAGTACTTC. Residues: CASTVQGPSAKNIQYF.

A few counts support this clone. The chain has TRBV4-2 and TRBJ2-1, with D unresolved. This CDR3 comprises 15 residues. The germline CDR1 and CDR2 sequences are LGHNA and YNFKEQ. V was shortened by 0 bases and J by 4 bases, with 10 bases between the two germline ends. Here the CDR3 reads CASSQDLTTYNEQFF. The DNA of the CDR3 is TGTGCCAGCAGCCAAGATTTAACTACTTACAATGAGCAGTTCTTC.

The chain uses TRBV9 and TRBJ2-3, with a possible D match to TRBD1 (7 bases). Germline CDR1 is SGDLS and CDR2 is YYNGEE. The CDR3 runs to 20 residues. V was trimmed by 4 bases and J by 1 base, leaving 28 bases between them. DNA for the CDR3: TGTGCCAGCAGCCCGCGGGGTGGAAGGGGGCGATTTCAGCGCACAGATACGCAGTATTTT. Its translation: CASSPRGGRGRFQRTDTQYF.

This rearrangement joins TRBV28 to TRBJ2-1; 10 bases line up with TRBD1. The CDR3 has 15 amino acids. Trimming at V came to 6 bases and at J to 4 bases, leaving 6 bases not matched to a gene. Germline assignment: CDR1 MDHEN and CDR2 SYDVKM. The CDR3 region has the DNA TGTGCCAGCAGGCAGGACAGGGGGATTTACAATGAGCAGTTCTTC. Its protein product is CASRQDRGIYNEQFF.

This clone showed up just once. CDR3 sequence: CSAGDSYEQYF. The CDR3 coding sequence is TGCAGTGCTGGGGACAGCTACGAGCAGTACTTC. The J gene is TRBJ2-7, the V gene TRBV20-1; 7 bases align to TRBD1. From germline, CDR1 is DFQATT and CDR2 SNEGSKA (reference sequence). This CDR3 has 11 residues. The V gene end was trimmed by 5 bases and the J gene end by 3 bases; junction bases not matched to a gene: 1.

This sequence joins TRBV29-1 and TRBJ2-3; D not certain. Germline CDR1 SQVTM, CDR2 ANQGSEA. The length of the CDR3 is 11 residues. V was cut by 7 bases and J by 0 bases, with 5 bases left in between. The CDR3 DNA reads TGCAGCGCCGAGAGCACAGATACGCAGTATTTT. It specifies CSAESTDTQYF.

V gene TRBV10-3 combines with J gene TRBJ2-1, with 16 bases matching TRBD2. The CDR3 runs to 18 residues. Trimming took 7 bases from V and 6 from J; bases not matched to a gene: 12. Germline CDR1 and CDR2: ENHRY and SYGVKD. For the CDR3, the DNA is TGTGCCATCACCGGGACTAGCGGGGGGGACGGGTTTCTCAATGAGCAGTTCTTC. Translation: CAITGTSGGDGFLNEQFF.

The V and J genes are TRBV9 and TRBJ2-3; D is undetermined. CDR3 length: 14 residues. V dropped 0 bases and J dropped 8 bases, with 13 bases sitting between them. Per the germline V gene, CDR1 is SGDLS and CDR2 is YYNGEE. The CDR3 loop is CASSVDTVVGTQYF. CDR3 DNA sequence: TGTGCCAGCAGCGTAGATACGGTTGTCGGTACGCAGTATTTT.

V usage is TRBV4-1 and J usage is TRBJ2-7, with TRBD2 matching over 14 bases. The V gene's germline CDR1 is MGHRA and CDR2 YSYEKL. The CDR3 totals 20 residues. With V trimmed by 2 bases and J by 3 bases, 15 bases remained unmatched. The CDR3 reads CASSQYTPTSGRAFLYEQYF. The CDR3 DNA follows: TGCGCCAGCAGCCAATATACCCCGACTAGCGGGAGGGCCTTCCTCTACGAGCAGTACTTC.

The rearrangement joins TRBV7-8 to TRBJ1-1; D gene ambiguous. The CDR3 contains 13 residues. From germline, CDR1 is SGHVS and CDR2 FQNEAQ. V was trimmed by 0 bases and J by 5 bases, leaving 7 bases between them. CDR3 sequence reads: CASSLASGTEAFF. CDR3 bases: TGTGCCAGCAGCTTAGCCTCCGGGACTGAAGCTTTCTTT.

On this clone itself: Other DNA sequences in the sample encode the same CDR3. The rearrangement links TRBV19 to TRBJ2-5; D is possibly TRBD2 (6 bases). Germline V lookup: CDR1 LNHDA, CDR2 SQIVND (reference sequence). V lost 3 bases, J lost 5 bases, and 10 bases lay in between. This CDR3 is 13 amino acids long. The CDR3 reads CASSILGRETQYF. The CDR3 coding sequence is TGTGCCAGTAGTATCTTGGGGAGGGAGACCCAGTACTTC.

The V gene is TRBV7-2, the J gene TRBJ2-5; 8 bases map to TRBD2. The V and J ends lost 4 bases and 4 bases, in that order; junction bases with no gene match: 2. The CDR3 extends over 13 amino acids. Germline lookup yields CDR1 SGHTA and CDR2 FQGNSA. The DNA of the CDR3 is TGTGCCAGCAGCTCCAGCGGGAGAGAGACCCAGTACTTC. It is translated as CASSSSGRETQYF.

V and J are TRBV5-1 and TRBJ2-5; D is undetermined. V gave up 1 base and J gave up 1 base, with 5 bases separating them. This CDR3 spans 13 amino acids. The germline gives CDR1 SGHRS, CDR2 YFSETQ. The CDR3 DNA sequence: TGCGCCAGCAGCTTGATCGGCCAAGAGACCCAGTACTTC. Translating gives CASSLIGQETQYF.

The CDR3: CSVRQGYTEAFF. DNA for the CDR3: TGCAGCGTCAGACAGGGGTACACTGAAGCTTTCTTT. The chain uses TRBV29-1 and TRBJ1-1; 8 bases match TRBD1. With 6 bases clipped from V and 3 bases from J, the junction kept 3 bases outside the gene matches. CDR1 is SQVTM and CDR2 is ANQGSEA in the germline V gene. This CDR3 region has 12 residues.

J is TRBJ1-1 and V is TRBV5-1, with no clear D. The V and J ends lost 5 bases and 4 bases respectively, with 12 bases between them. Germline V gene sequence: CDR1 SGHRS, CDR2 YFSETQ. This CDR3 has 13 amino acids. This CDR3 reads CASSLSTPTEAFF. CDR3 in DNA: TGCGCCAGCAGTCTTAGTACCCCCACTGAAGCTTTCTTT.

The V call is TRBV6-1, the J call TRBJ2-7; D is perhaps TRBD1 (5 bases). The CDR3 sequence is 14 residues long. V was cut by 3 bases and J by 4 bases, with 13 bases left in between. Looked up from germline, CDR1 is MNHNS and CDR2 is SASEGT. The CDR3 DNA is TGTGCCAGCAGTGAGCCAAGGGGCGGATACGAGCAGTACTTC. It translates to CASSEPRGGYEQYF.

This clone was picked up a small number of times. The V gene is TRBV6-1, the J gene TRBJ2-4, with 9 positions matching TRBD2. The CDR3 is 14 residues long. Trimming took 4 bases from V and 15 from J; bases not matched to a gene: 13. From germline, CDR1 is MNHNS and CDR2 SASEGT. The CDR3 sequence is CASSARLAGTYPYF. The CDR3, as DNA: TGTGCCAGCAGTGCGAGGCTAGCGGGAACGTATCCGTACTTC.

The J gene is TRBJ1-2, the V gene TRBV5-6, with no clear D. The V gene's germline CDR1 is SGHDT and CDR2 YYEEEE. Trimming shortened V by 2 bases and J by 5 bases, and 16 bases separated the two germline ends. The CDR3 loop spans 15 amino acids. DNA for the CDR3: TGTGCCAGCAGCTTAGAGGCACAGAGAGGGTATGGCTACACCTTC. This gives the protein CASSLEAQRGYGYTF.

The gene calls are TRBV25-1 and TRBJ1-4; possibly TRBD1 for D (6 bases). Trimming shortened V by 2 bases and J by 5 bases, and 12 bases separated the two germline ends. Looked up from germline, CDR1 is MGHDK and CDR2 is SYGVNS. The CDR3 runs 15 residues. The CDR3 DNA is TGTGCCAGCAGTGAAGGGGGCAGGGGAAATGAAAAACTGTTTTTT. It codes for CASSEGGRGNEKLFF.

The chain's CDR3 is CASSFAGLETQYF. For the CDR3, the DNA is TGTGCCAGCAGCTTTGCGGGGTTGGAGACCCAGTACTTC. The rearrangement joins TRBV7-2 to TRBJ2-5; TRBD2 is a possible D gene (6 bases). In germline, CDR1 is SGHTA, CDR2 FQGNSA. The length of the CDR3 is 13 residues. Trimming shortened V by 3 bases and J by 5 bases, and 10 bases separated the two germline ends.

The chain combines TRBV28 with TRBJ2-7, with D tentatively TRBD2 (6 bases). The V gene's germline CDR1 is MDHEN and CDR2 SYDVKM. The CDR3 is 15 residues long. The V and J ends lost 5 bases and 0 bases respectively, with 14 bases between them. The CDR3 nucleotides are TGTGCCAGCAGTCCCCGCGGGACGCCCTCCTACGAGCAGTACTTC. Residues: CASSPRGTPSYEQYF.

The rearrangement uses TRBV15 and TRBJ2-1; 7 bases align to TRBD2. V lost 11 bases to trimming and J lost 6 bases; unmatched junction nucleotides: 10. Germline assignment: CDR1 LNHNV and CDR2 YYDKDF (reference sequence). The CDR3 is 13 residues long. The CDR3 protein is CAFAGVGSNEQFF. CDR3 nucleotide sequence: TGTGCCTTCGCGGGAGTGGGTTCCAATGAGCAGTTCTTC.

Only a few counts were recorded for this clone. V is TRBV6-1 and J is TRBJ1-4; D unresolved. This CDR3 is 14 amino acids long. Germline CDR1 is MNHNS and CDR2 is SASEGT. V shed 2 bases and J shed 6 bases, with 10 bases lying between them. In DNA form, the CDR3 reads TGTGCCAGCAGTGAAAATTCAGTTTATGAAAAACTGTTTTTT. Translation gives CASSENSVYEKLFF.

This sequence joins TRBV6-5 and TRBJ1-4; TRBD1 aligns across 9 bases. V trimming: 6 bases; J trimming: 7 bases; junction bases outside the gene matches: 6. CDR3 length equals 14 residues. CDR1 and CDR2 (germline): MNHEY, SVGAGI. The CDR3 coding sequence is TGTGCCAGCAGCCCGACAGGGGGTCGTGAAAAACTGTTTTTT. This gives the protein CASSPTGGREKLFF.

V is TRBV19 and J is TRBJ1-2; TRBD1 matches at 11 bases. The CDR3 covers 13 residues. The junction had 4 bases not matched to a gene; V was cut back by 7 bases and J by 6 bases. Germline CDR1 reads LNHDA; CDR2 reads SQIVND (reference sequence). The CDR3 loop is CASKDRGHDGYTF. The CDR3 region has the DNA TGTGCCAGTAAGGACAGGGGGCATGATGGCTACACCTTC. The variable domain in full, completed from reference TRBV19 and TRBJ1-2, reads DGGITQSPKYLFRKEGQNVTLSCEQNLNHDAMYWYRQDPGQGLRLIYYSQIVNDFQKGDIAEGYSVSREKKESFPLTVTSAQKNPTAFYLCASKDRGHDGYTFGSGTRLTVV.

This sequence joins TRBV7-2 and TRBJ2-7; possibly TRBD2 for D (6 bases). The CDR3 contains 14 residues. The V end was cut by 1 base, the J end by 2 bases, with 9 bases between. CDR1 SGHTA and CDR2 FQGNSA come from the germline V gene. The CDR3 protein is CASSLDAGTYEQYF. CDR3 DNA sequence: TGTGCCAGCAGCTTAGATGCGGGAACCTACGAGCAGTACTTC.

V is TRBV19 and J is TRBJ2-7, with D maybe TRBD2 (6 bases). The CDR3 totals 15 residues. V lost 4 bases, J lost 2 bases, and 15 bases lay in between. Germline loops: CDR1 LNHDA, CDR2 SQIVND (reference sequence). The CDR3 bases are TGTGCCAGTAGTAAGGGCCCTCGGGGGACCTACGAGCAGTACTTC. Translating gives CASSKGPRGTYEQYF.

V gene TRBV4-1 combines with J gene TRBJ1-2; 8 positions match TRBD1. The junction had 8 bases not matched to a gene; V was cut back by 4 bases and J by 1 base. CDR1 MGHRA and CDR2 YSYEKL come from the germline V gene. The CDR3 loop spans 16 amino acids. The CDR3 sequence is CASSPPGQGGNYGYTF. In DNA form, the CDR3 reads TGCGCCAGCAGCCCCCCCGGACAGGGAGGTAACTATGGCTACACCTTC.

The V and J genes are TRBV19 and TRBJ1-1, with D unresolved. This CDR3 comprises 15 residues. Trimming cost V 0 bases and J 0 bases, with 8 bases left between them. Germline values: CDR1 LNHDA, CDR2 SQIVND (reference sequence). The CDR3 reads CASSIELLMNTEAFF. The DNA of the CDR3 is TGTGCCAGTAGTATAGAATTGTTAATGAACACTGAAGCTTTCTTT. The full variable domain, in which reference TRBV19 and TRBJ1-1 provide the parts outside the CDR3, is DGGITQSPKYLFRKEGQNVTLSCEQNLNHDAMYWYRQDPGQGLRLIYYSQIVNDFQKGDIAEGYSVSREKKESFPLTVTSAQKNPTAFYLCASSIELLMNTEAFFGQGTRLTVV.